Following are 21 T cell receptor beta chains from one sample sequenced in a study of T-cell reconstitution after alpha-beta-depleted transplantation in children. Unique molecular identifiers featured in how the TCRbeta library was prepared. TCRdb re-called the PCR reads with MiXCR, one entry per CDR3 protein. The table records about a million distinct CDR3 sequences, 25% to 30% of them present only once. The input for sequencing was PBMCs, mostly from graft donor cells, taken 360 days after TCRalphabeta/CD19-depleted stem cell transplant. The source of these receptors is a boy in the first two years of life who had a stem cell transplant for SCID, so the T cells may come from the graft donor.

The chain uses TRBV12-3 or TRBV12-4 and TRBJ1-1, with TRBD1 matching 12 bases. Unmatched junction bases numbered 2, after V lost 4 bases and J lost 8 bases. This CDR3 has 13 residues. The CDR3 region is CASSWDRGQEAFF. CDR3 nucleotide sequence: TGTGCCAGCAGTTGGGACAGGGGGCAAGAAGCTTTCTTT.

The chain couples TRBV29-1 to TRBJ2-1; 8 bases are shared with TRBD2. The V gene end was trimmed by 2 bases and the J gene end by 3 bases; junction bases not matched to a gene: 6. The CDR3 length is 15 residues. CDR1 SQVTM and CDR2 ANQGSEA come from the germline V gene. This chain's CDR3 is CSVESASGFYNEQFF. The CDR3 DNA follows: TGCAGCGTTGAATCGGCTAGCGGGTTCTACAATGAGCAGTTCTTC.

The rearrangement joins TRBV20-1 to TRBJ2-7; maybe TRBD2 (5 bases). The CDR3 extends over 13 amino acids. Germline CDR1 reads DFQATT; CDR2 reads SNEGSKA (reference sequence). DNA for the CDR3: TGCAGCGTACATCTGAGCGGTCCCTACGAGCAGTACTTC. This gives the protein CSVHLSGPYEQYF.

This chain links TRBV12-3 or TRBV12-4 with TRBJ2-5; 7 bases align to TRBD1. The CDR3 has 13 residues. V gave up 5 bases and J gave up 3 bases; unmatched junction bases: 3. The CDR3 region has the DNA TGTGCCAGCAGTGATGGACAGGAAGAGACCCAGTACTTC. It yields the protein CASSDGQEETQYF.

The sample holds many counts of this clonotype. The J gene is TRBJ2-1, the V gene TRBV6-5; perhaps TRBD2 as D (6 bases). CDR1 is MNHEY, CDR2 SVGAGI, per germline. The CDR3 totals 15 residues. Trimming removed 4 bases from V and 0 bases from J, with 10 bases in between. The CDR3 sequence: CASSSGRGSYNEQFF. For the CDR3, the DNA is TGTGCCAGCAGTTCAGGGCGGGGCTCCTACAATGAGCAGTTCTTC.

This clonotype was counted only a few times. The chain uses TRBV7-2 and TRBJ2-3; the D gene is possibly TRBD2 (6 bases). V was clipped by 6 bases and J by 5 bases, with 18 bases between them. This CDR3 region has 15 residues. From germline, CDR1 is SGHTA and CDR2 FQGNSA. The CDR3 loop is CASSRETSWRDTQYF. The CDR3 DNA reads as TGTGCCAGCAGTCGGGAGACTAGTTGGAGAGATACGCAGTATTTT. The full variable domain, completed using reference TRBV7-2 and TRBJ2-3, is GAGVSQSPSNKVTEKGKDVELRCDPISGHTALYWYRQSLGQGLEFLIYFQGNSAPDKSGLPSDRFSAERTGGSVSTLTIQRTQQEDSAVYLCASSRETSWRDTQYFGPGTRLTVL.

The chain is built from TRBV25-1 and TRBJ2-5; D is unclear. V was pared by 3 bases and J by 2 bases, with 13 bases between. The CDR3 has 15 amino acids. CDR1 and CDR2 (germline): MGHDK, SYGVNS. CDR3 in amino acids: CASSDLKEPQETQYF. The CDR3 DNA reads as TGTGCCAGCAGTGACCTCAAAGAACCACAAGAGACCCAGTACTTC.

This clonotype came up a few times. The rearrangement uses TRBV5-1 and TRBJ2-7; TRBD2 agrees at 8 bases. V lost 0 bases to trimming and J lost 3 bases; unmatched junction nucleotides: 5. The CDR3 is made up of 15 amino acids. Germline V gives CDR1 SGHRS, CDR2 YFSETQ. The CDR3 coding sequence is TGCGCCAGCAGCTTGGTGCGGGGGGTGAACTACGAGCAGTACTTC. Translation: CASSLVRGVNYEQYF.

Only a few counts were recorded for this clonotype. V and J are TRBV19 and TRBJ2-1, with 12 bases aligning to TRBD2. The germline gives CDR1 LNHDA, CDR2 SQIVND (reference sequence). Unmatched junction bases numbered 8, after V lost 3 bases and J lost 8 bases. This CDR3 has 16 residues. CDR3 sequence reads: CASSIPLAGGPDEQFF. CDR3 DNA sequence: TGTGCCAGTAGTATCCCCCTAGCGGGGGGGCCCGATGAGCAGTTCTTC.

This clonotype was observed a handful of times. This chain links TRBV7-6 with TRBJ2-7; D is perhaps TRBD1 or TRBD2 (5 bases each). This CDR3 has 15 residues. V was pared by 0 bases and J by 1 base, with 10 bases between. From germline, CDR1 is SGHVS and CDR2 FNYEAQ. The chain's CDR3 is CASSLAGDGSYEQYF. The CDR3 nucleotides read TGTGCCAGCAGCTTAGCAGGGGACGGATCCTACGAGCAGTACTTC.

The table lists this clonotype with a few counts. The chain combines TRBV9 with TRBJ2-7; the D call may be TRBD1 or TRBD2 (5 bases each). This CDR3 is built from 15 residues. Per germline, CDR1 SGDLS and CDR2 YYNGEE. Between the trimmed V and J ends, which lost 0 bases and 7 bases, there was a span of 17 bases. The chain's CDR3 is CASSVDDRDEGEQYF. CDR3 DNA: TGTGCCAGCAGCGTAGATGACCGGGATGAGGGGGAGCAGTACTTC.

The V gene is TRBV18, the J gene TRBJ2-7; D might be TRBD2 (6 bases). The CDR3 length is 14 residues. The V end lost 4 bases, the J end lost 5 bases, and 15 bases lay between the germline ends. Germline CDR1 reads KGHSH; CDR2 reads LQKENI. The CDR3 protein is CASSLRTNFDEQYF. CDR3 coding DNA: TGTGCCAGCTCACTAAGGACTAATTTCGACGAGCAGTACTTC.

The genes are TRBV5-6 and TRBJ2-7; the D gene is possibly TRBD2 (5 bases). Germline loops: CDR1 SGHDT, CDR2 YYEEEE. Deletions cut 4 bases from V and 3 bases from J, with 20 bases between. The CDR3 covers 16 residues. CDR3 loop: CASSPMGSWGDYEQYF. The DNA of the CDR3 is TGTGCCAGCAGCCCTATGGGGAGTTGGGGAGACTACGAGCAGTACTTC.

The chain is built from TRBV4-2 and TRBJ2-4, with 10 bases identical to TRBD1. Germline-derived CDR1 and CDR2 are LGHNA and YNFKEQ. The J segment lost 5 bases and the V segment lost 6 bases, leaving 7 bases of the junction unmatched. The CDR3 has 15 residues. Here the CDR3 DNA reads TGTGCCAGCAGTTACCTCGGGACAGGGGAAAACATTCAGTACTTC. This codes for CASSYLGTGENIQYF.

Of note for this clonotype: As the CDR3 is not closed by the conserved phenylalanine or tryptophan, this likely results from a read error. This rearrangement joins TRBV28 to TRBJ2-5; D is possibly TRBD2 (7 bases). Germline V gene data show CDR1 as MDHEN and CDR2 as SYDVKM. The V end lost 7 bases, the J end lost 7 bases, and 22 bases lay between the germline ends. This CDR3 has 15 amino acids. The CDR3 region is CASISAGASGRTQYY. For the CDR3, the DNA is TGTGCCAGCATCAGTGCGGGGGCCTCGGGGAGGACCCAGTACTAC.

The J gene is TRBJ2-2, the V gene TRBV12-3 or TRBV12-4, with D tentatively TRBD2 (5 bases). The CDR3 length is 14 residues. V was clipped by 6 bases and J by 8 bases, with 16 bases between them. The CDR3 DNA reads TGTGCCAGCAGCCCCCGGTCCAAGCGGGGGGAGCTGTTTTTT. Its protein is CASSPRSKRGELFF.

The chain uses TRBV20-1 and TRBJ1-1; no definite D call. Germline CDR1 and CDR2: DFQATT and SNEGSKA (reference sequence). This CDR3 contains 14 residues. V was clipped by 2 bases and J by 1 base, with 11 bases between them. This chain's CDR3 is CSARRWRGNTEAFF. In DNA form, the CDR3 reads TGCAGTGCTAGACGCTGGCGGGGGAACACTGAAGCTTTCTTT.

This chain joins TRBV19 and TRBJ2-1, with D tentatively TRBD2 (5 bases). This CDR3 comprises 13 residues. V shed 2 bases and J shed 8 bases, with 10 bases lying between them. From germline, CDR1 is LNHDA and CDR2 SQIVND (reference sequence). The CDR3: CASSIKAVHEQFF. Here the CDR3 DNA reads TGTGCCAGTAGTATAAAAGCGGTCCATGAGCAGTTCTTC. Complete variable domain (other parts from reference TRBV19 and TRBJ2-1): DGGITQSPKYLFRKEGQNVTLSCEQNLNHDAMYWYRQDPGQGLRLIYYSQIVNDFQKGDIAEGYSVSREKKESFPLTVTSAQKNPTAFYLCASSIKAVHEQFFGPGTRLTVL.

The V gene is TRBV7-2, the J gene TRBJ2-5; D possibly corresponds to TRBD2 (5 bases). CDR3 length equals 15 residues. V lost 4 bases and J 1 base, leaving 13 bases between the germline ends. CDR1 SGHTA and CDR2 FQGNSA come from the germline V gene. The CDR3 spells CASSYGLTIQETQYF. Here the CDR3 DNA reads TGTGCCAGCAGCTATGGACTGACGATCCAAGAGACCCAGTACTTC.

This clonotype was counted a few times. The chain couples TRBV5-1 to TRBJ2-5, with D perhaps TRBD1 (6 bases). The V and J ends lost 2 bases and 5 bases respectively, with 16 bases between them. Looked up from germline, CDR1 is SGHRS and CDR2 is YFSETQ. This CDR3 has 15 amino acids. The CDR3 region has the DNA TGCGCCAGCAGCTTCTCACAGGGCGAAAGGGAGACCCAGTACTTC. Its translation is CASSFSQGERETQYF.

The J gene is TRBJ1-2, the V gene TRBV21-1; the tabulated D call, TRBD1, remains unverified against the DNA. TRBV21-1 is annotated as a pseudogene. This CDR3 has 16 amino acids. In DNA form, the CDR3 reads TGTGCCAGCAGCAGGGTCAGGGGGCGCGGCGACTATGGCTACACCTTC. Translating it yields CASSRVRGRGDYGYTF.